The sample holds a few counts of the clone carrying this T cell receptor beta chain. Germline-derived CDR1 and CDR2 are SGHTA and FQGNSA. This CDR3 is 12 amino acids long. V was cut by 2 bases and J by 5 bases, with 5 bases left in between. This sample was included in a study of blood T cells in healthy people across ages. Looking at the study overall: About one barcoded TCR beta cDNA was captured per two T cells.

Combining a sample-barcoded 5' primer with a J-beta primer mix, a second PCR ran for about 6 to 11 cycles. Each cDNA molecule received a tag from a template-switch adaptor that had 12 random nucleotides. Sequencing yielded, for each sample, at least 3 million paired-end reads carrying CDR3. TCRdb re-called the 5' RACE reads through MiXCR, storing one row per CDR3 protein. Among over 1,200,000 distinct CDR3 sequences listed, around 59% were seen once. Roughly 9.2 milliliters of peripheral blood were drawn from each donor into EDTA-treated tubes. The sample was blood. The J gene is TRBJ2-3, the V gene TRBV7-2, with no clear D. The TCR sequence derives from a young man in good health. The CDR3 DNA follows: TGTGCCAGCAGCTTACCGATAGATACGCAGTATTTT. Amino acid sequence: CASSLPIDTQYF.